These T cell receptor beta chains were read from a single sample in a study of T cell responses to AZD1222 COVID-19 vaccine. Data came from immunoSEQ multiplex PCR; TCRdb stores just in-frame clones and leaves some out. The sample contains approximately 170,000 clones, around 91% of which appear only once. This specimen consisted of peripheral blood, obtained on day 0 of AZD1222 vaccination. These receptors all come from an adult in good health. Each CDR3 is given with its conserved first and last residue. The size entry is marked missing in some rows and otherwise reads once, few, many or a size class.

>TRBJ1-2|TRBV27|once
CASSFSGANNYGYTF
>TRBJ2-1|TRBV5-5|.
CASSLWGTYYNEQFF
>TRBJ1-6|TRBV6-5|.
CASSRQGDNSPLHF
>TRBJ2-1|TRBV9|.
CASSVQDNEQFF
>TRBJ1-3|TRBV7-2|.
CASSLVGASGNTIYF
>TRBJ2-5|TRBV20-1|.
CSARAAGTQYF
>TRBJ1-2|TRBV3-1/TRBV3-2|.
CASSPGGGNYTF
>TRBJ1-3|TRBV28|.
CASSSRGGNTIYF
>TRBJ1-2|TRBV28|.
CASSRSKFQLLYGYTF
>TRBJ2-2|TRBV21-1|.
CASKDSLDTGELFF
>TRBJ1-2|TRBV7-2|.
CASSLGQGAYYGYTF
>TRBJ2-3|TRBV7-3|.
CASSLGTGSDTQYF
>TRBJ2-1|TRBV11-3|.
CASSLGVAGSSYNEQFF
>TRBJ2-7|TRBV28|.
CASSSTGVEQYF
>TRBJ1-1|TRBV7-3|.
CASSLGADIRNTEAFF
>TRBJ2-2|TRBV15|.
CAVSTSRGHTGELFF
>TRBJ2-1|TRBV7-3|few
CASSYTVGEYNEQFF
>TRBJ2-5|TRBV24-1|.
CATSDGQSSETQYF
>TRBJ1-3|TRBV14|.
CASSRGVASGNTIYF
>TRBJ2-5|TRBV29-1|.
CSSGRNFQETQYF
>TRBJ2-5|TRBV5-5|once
CASSFSGSPSVWTQYF
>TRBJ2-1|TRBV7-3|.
CASSSPGNEQFF
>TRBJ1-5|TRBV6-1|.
CASSELWVGANQPQHF
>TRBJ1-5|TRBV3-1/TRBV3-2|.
CASSQEGPNQPQHF
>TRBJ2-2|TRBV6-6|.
CASRDRDTGELFF
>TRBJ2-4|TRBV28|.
CASSFSEGRGLAKNIQYF
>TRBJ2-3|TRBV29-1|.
CSVDSGAMFTQYF
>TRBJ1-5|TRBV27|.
CASSLSPPNQPQHF
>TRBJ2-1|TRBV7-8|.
CASSRPSPPQFF
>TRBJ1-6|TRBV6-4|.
CASSIPYNSPLHF
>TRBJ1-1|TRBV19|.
CASSTTRGTEAFF
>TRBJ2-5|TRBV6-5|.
CASSSVRRETQYF
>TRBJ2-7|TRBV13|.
CASSLGRLAGAYEQYF
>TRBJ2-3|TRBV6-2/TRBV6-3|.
CASSSGTRVTDTQYF
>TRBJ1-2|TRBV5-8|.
CASSLRSLYGYTF
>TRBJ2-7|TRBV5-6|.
CASSPGPPSTLSYEQYF
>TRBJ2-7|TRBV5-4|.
CASSTYRGTAYEQYF
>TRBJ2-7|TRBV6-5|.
CASSYGRRGYEQYF
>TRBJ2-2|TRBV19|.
CASSSAIQNGELFF
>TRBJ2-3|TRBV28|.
CASSFGLARDTQYF
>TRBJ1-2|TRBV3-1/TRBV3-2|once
CASSPPAGQGGAGYTF
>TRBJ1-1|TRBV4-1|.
CASSLSEENTEAFF
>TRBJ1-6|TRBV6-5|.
CATMGPGYNSPLHF
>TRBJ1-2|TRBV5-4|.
CASRSDRRFYGYTF
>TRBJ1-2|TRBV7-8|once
CASSLASTGLYGYTF
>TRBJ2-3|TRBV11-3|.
CASSSSGGDTQYF
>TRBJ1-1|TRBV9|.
CASSVDSHNTEAFF
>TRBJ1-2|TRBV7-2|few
CASSLPGQLSFYGYTF
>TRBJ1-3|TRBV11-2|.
CASSLGPRVDSGNTIYF